Included here is one TCR beta chain sequence, with context. There is no known antigen for this receptor. Base qualities are not at hand, and no much larger clone is one base apart. These data come from a study of T-cell reconstitution after alpha-beta-depleted transplantation in children (dated by TCRdb to about 2016). About the study as a whole: Using TCR repertoire profiling, the study followed T-cell immune reconstitution in a quantitative way in children after TCRalphabeta/CD19-depleted allogeneic hematopoietic cell transplantation.

The method was PCR. Sequencing was carried out with an Illumina HiSeq 2500. TCR libraries were prepared with molecular barcoding, using unique molecular identifiers to normalize TCRbeta repertoire quantification. Using fastp trimming at Q25 and MiXCR clonotype assembly, TCRdb reanalyzed the public sequencing data and kept in-frame beta chains. Each entry merges the rows of one CDR3 protein and shows their most common DNA and genes. The sample includes about 360,000 distinct CDR3 sequences, with about an eighth observed a single time. 4.3% of the sample is taken by the ten largest. The germline V gene (reference sequence) supplies CDR1 DFQATT and CDR2 SNEGSKA. The CDR3 contains 14 residues, cysteine and phenylalanine counted. The read is trimmed to its CDR3 DNA, 42 bases read in frame from base 1. V sheds 3 bases and J sheds 3 bases, leaving 14 bases between their ends.

The chain was built from TRBV20-1 and TRBJ2-5; a tentative D call is TRBD2 (5 bases match). The TCR originated in a human donor who donated a stem cell graft to a child with Fanconi anemia. The sequencing used PBMCs, collected from the stem cell graft. The nucleotide sequence is TGCAGTGCTAGCCTCAACGGGATAGAAGAGACCCAGTACTTC. Translated, it gives CSASLNGIEETQYF.